Listed below are T cell receptor beta chains from one sample, sequenced in a study of shared clonotypes between healthy human individuals. The data were produced by immunoSEQ multiplex PCR, yet TCRdb's version contains in-frame clones alone and is incomplete. In the table there are some 320,000 clones, about nine tenths of which are singletons. What was sequenced was memory CD8+ T cells sorted from blood. Every receptor here comes from a man younger than 35 in good health. CDR3s include the opening cysteine and the closing phenylalanine or tryptophan. D genes are given only for firm matches. Only some rows state a clone size, as once, few, many or a class for expanded clones.

CDR3 length: 10; J gene: TRBJ1-2; clone size: NA; V gene: TRBV7-9; D gene: NA; CDR3 DNA: TGTGCCAGCAGCTCCCCAGCCTACACCTTC; CDR3 protein: CASSSPAYTF
CDR3 length: 16; J gene: TRBJ2-4; clone size: NA; V gene: TRBV27; D gene: NA; CDR3 DNA: TGTGCCAGCCCACAATATCATAGGTTAGCCAAAAACATTCAGTACTTC; CDR3 protein: CASPQYHRLAKNIQYF
CDR3 length: 16; J gene: TRBJ2-1; clone size: few; V gene: TRBV7-9; D gene: TRBD2; CDR3 DNA: TGTGCCAGCAGCTTAAGTTCTAGCGGGAGATGGAATGAGCAGTTCTTC; CDR3 protein: CASSLSSSGRWNEQFF
CDR3 length: 15; J gene: TRBJ2-1; clone size: NA; V gene: TRBV27; D gene: TRBD2; CDR3 DNA: TGTGCCAGCATCCTCGGGACTAGCGGGAATAATGAGCAGTTCTTC; CDR3 protein: CASILGTSGNNEQFF
CDR3 length: 17; J gene: TRBJ1-1; clone size: NA; V gene: TRBV7-9; D gene: TRBD1; CDR3 DNA: TGTGCCAGCAGCTTTACCGGGACAGGTTTTGCCGGAACTGAAGCTTTCTTT; CDR3 protein: CASSFTGTGFAGTEAFF
CDR3 length: 17; J gene: TRBJ2-1; clone size: NA; V gene: TRBV6-1; D gene: TRBD1; CDR3 DNA: TGTGCCAGCAGTGAACCTCCCCGACAGGGGGCTTGTTGTGAGCAGTTCTTC; CDR3 protein: CASSEPPRQGACCEQFF
CDR3 length: 12; J gene: TRBJ2-1; clone size: many; V gene: TRBV11-2; D gene: NA; CDR3 DNA: TGTGCCAGCAGCTTAGATCTTAGCGAGCAGTTCTTC; CDR3 protein: CASSLDLSEQFF
CDR3 length: 18; J gene: TRBJ2-7; clone size: few; V gene: TRBV21-1; D gene: NA; CDR3 DNA: TGTGCCAGCAGCAAAAGGGGAGACCGGGACAGGGGTGCCTACGAGCAGTACTTC; CDR3 protein: CASSKRGDRDRGAYEQYF
CDR3 length: 11; J gene: TRBJ2-7; clone size: once; V gene: TRBV11-2; D gene: NA; CDR3 DNA: TGTGCCAGCAGCTTTATTGGCGAGCAGTACTTC; CDR3 protein: CASSFIGEQYF
CDR3 length: 13; J gene: TRBJ1-2; clone size: NA; V gene: TRBV13; D gene: NA; CDR3 DNA: TGTGCCAGCAGCTTAGTTGGGGGCAACGGCTACACCTTC; CDR3 protein: CASSLVGGNGYTF
CDR3 length: 15; J gene: TRBJ2-7; clone size: NA; V gene: TRBV5-5; D gene: TRBD1; CDR3 DNA: TGTGCCAGCAGACCTCCGGGACAGGGACACTACGAGCAGTACTTC; CDR3 protein: CASRPPGQGHYEQYF
CDR3 length: 16; J gene: TRBJ2-7; clone size: NA; V gene: TRBV10-1; D gene: TRBD1; CDR3 DNA: TGCGCCAGCAGTGGTCCCGGGACAGGATCGCCCTACGAGCAGTACTTC; CDR3 protein: CASSGPGTGSPYEQYF
CDR3 length: 14; J gene: TRBJ2-1; clone size: NA; V gene: TRBV27; D gene: NA; CDR3 DNA: TGTGCCAGCAGGGCAGGGCCCACCTACAATGAGCAGTTCTTC; CDR3 protein: CASRAGPTYNEQFF
CDR3 length: 16; J gene: TRBJ2-2; clone size: NA; V gene: TRBV9; D gene: NA; CDR3 DNA: TGTGCCAGCAGCGTAGAGGCGCGGATTTTCACCGGGGAGCTGTTTTTT; CDR3 protein: CASSVEARIFTGELFF
CDR3 length: 11; J gene: TRBJ2-7; clone size: NA; V gene: TRBV9; D gene: NA; CDR3 DNA: TGTGCCAGCAGCGCCTCATACGAGCAGTACTTC; CDR3 protein: CASSASYEQYF
CDR3 length: 14; J gene: TRBJ2-1; clone size: NA; V gene: TRBV2; D gene: TRBD1; CDR3 DNA: TGTGCCAGCGAGACGGGACAGGGATACAATGAGCAGTTCTTC; CDR3 protein: CASETGQGYNEQFF
CDR3 length: 17; J gene: TRBJ1-6; clone size: NA; V gene: TRBV7-8; D gene: NA; CDR3 DNA: TGTGCCAGCAGCCTCACAGGGACGAGGGTATTGGGTTCACCCCTCCACTTT; CDR3 protein: CASSLTGTRVLGSPLHF
CDR3 length: 11; J gene: TRBJ1-2; clone size: NA; V gene: TRBV20-1; D gene: NA; CDR3 DNA: TGCAGTGCTATACGGCTACTCGGCTACACCTTC; CDR3 protein: CSAIRLLGYTF
CDR3 length: 15; J gene: TRBJ2-5; clone size: NA; V gene: TRBV12-5; D gene: NA; CDR3 DNA: TGTGCTAGTGGTTTGGTAGGGCCAGACCAAGAGACCCAGTACTTC; CDR3 protein: CASGLVGPDQETQYF
CDR3 length: 17; J gene: TRBJ2-4; clone size: NA; V gene: TRBV9; D gene: TRBD2; CDR3 DNA: TGTGCCAGCAGCGGGAGTTCGGCAGCGGGAGGACAAAACATTCAGTACTTC; CDR3 protein: CASSGSSAAGGQNIQYF
CDR3 length: 15; J gene: TRBJ2-5; clone size: NA; V gene: TRBV11-2; D gene: TRBD2; CDR3 DNA: TGTGCCAGCAGATCGGGGACTAGCGGGAGGGAGACCCAGTACTTC; CDR3 protein: CASRSGTSGRETQYF
CDR3 length: 19; J gene: TRBJ2-2; clone size: NA; V gene: TRBV11-3; D gene: TRBD2; CDR3 DNA: TGTGCCAGCAGCTGGGGACTAGCGACACCTAAACCGAACACCGGGGAGCTGTTTTTT; CDR3 protein: CASSWGLATPKPNTGELFF
CDR3 length: 18; J gene: TRBJ2-5; clone size: NA; V gene: TRBV2; D gene: TRBD2; CDR3 DNA: TGTGCCAGCAGTGACCCTTCGGGACTAGCGGGATTGGAGGAGACCCAGTACTTC; CDR3 protein: CASSDPSGLAGLEETQYF
CDR3 length: 14; J gene: TRBJ2-1; clone size: NA; V gene: TRBV2; D gene: TRBD2; CDR3 DNA: TGTGCCAGCAGCCCGGACCCGGGGGGGAGGGAGCAGTTCTTC; CDR3 protein: CASSPDPGGREQFF
CDR3 length: 13; J gene: TRBJ1-5; clone size: few; V gene: TRBV18; D gene: NA; CDR3 DNA: TGTGCCACCCGACCCGGTAGCAATCAGCCCCAGCATTTT; CDR3 protein: CATRPGSNQPQHF
CDR3 length: 14; J gene: TRBJ2-7; clone size: NA; V gene: TRBV11-2; D gene: TRBD2; CDR3 DNA: TGTGCCAGCAGTTGGACTAGCGGGTTATACGAGCAGTACTTC; CDR3 protein: CASSWTSGLYEQYF
CDR3 length: 16; J gene: TRBJ2-7; clone size: NA; V gene: TRBV5-1; D gene: NA; CDR3 DNA: TGCGCCAGCAGCTTGGTTGCCAGCGTCAGGGACTACGAGCAGTACTTC; CDR3 protein: CASSLVASVRDYEQYF
CDR3 length: 13; J gene: TRBJ2-2; clone size: NA; V gene: TRBV6-5; D gene: NA; CDR3 DNA: TGTGCCAGCAGTTCCCGGGGCCCCGGGGAGCTGTTTTTT; CDR3 protein: CASSSRGPGELFF
CDR3 length: 11; J gene: TRBJ2-7; clone size: NA; V gene: TRBV4-1; D gene: NA; CDR3 DNA: TGCGCCAGCAGCCTTTCCTACGAGCAGTACTTC; CDR3 protein: CASSLSYEQYF
CDR3 length: 19; J gene: TRBJ2-3; clone size: NA; V gene: TRBV5-1; D gene: NA; CDR3 DNA: TGCGCCAGCAGCTTGGGCCCAGGGTGGGGGCCTGGCCTCACAGATACGCAGTATTTT; CDR3 protein: CASSLGPGWGPGLTDTQYF
CDR3 length: 18; J gene: TRBJ2-1; clone size: NA; V gene: TRBV27; D gene: NA; CDR3 DNA: TGTGCCAGCAGTCCCCGGGACAGGGGGACTAGCGGATACAATGAGCAGTTCTTC; CDR3 protein: CASSPRDRGTSGYNEQFF
CDR3 length: 15; J gene: TRBJ2-1; clone size: once; V gene: TRBV5-6; D gene: TRBD2; CDR3 DNA: TGTGCCAGCAGCGGCGGGACTAGTAGTATTCATGAGCAGTTCTTC; CDR3 protein: CASSGGTSSIHEQFF
CDR3 length: 14; J gene: TRBJ1-2; clone size: NA; V gene: TRBV28; D gene: NA; CDR3 DNA: TGTGCCAGCAGTTTGGATCGAGCCGGGTTTGGCTACACCTTC; CDR3 protein: CASSLDRAGFGYTF
CDR3 length: 16; J gene: TRBJ2-3; clone size: NA; V gene: TRBV7-2; D gene: NA; CDR3 DNA: TGTGCCAGCAGCGAAGGGGTCGAGCGAGGCACAGATACGCAGTATTTT; CDR3 protein: CASSEGVERGTDTQYF
CDR3 length: 15; J gene: TRBJ2-7; clone size: NA; V gene: TRBV7-9; D gene: NA; CDR3 DNA: TGTGCCAGCAGCTCGTCAGGGCGATCCACCTACGAGCAGTACTTC; CDR3 protein: CASSSSGRSTYEQYF
CDR3 length: 13; J gene: TRBJ2-1; clone size: few; V gene: TRBV5-8; D gene: NA; CDR3 DNA: TGTGCCAGCAGCTTGGTGCTAAACAATGAGCAGTTCTTC; CDR3 protein: CASSLVLNNEQFF
CDR3 length: 13; J gene: TRBJ2-7; clone size: NA; V gene: TRBV18; D gene: NA; CDR3 DNA: TGTGCCAGCTCACCCGGCAGCTCTTACGAGCAGTACTTC; CDR3 protein: CASSPGSSYEQYF
CDR3 length: 19; J gene: TRBJ2-3; clone size: NA; V gene: TRBV29-1; D gene: TRBD1; CDR3 DNA: TGCAGCGTTGAAAGTCCCGACAGGGGGTCCTCCCCTAGCACAGATACGCAGTATTTT; CDR3 protein: CSVESPDRGSSPSTDTQYF
CDR3 length: 11; J gene: TRBJ2-1; clone size: NA; V gene: TRBV7-9; D gene: NA; CDR3 DNA: TGTGCCAGCAGCTCAGCACCGGAGCAGTTCTTC; CDR3 protein: CASSSAPEQFF
CDR3 length: 16; J gene: TRBJ2-7; clone size: NA; V gene: TRBV6-5; D gene: TRBD2; CDR3 DNA: TGTGCCAGCAGTTACTCGCCACTAGCGGGATACAACGAGCAGTACTTC; CDR3 protein: CASSYSPLAGYNEQYF
CDR3 length: 16; J gene: TRBJ2-5; clone size: once; V gene: TRBV4-1; D gene: NA; CDR3 DNA: TGCGCCAGCAGCCAAGTCCCAGGGGTGGAGGAAGAGACCCAGTACTTC; CDR3 protein: CASSQVPGVEEETQYF
CDR3 length: 14; J gene: TRBJ2-7; clone size: NA; V gene: TRBV10-3; D gene: NA; CDR3 DNA: TGTGCCATCAGTGAGATAACAGAGACCCGCGAGCAGTACTTC; CDR3 protein: CAISEITETREQYF
CDR3 length: 16; J gene: TRBJ2-1; clone size: NA; V gene: TRBV7-9; D gene: NA; CDR3 DNA: TGTGCCAGCAGCTCGTTATCGGGGCGGGCCTACAATGAGCAGTTCTTC; CDR3 protein: CASSSLSGRAYNEQFF
CDR3 length: 15; J gene: TRBJ2-3; clone size: NA; V gene: TRBV7-2; D gene: TRBD2; CDR3 DNA: TGTGCCAGCAGCTTGCTAGCGGTTAGCACAGATACGCAGTATTTT; CDR3 protein: CASSLLAVSTDTQYF
CDR3 length: 15; J gene: TRBJ2-2; clone size: NA; V gene: TRBV11-3; D gene: NA; CDR3 DNA: TGTGCCAGCAGCTTCGACAGTTTTGGCACCGGGGAGCTGTTTTTT; CDR3 protein: CASSFDSFGTGELFF
CDR3 length: 17; J gene: TRBJ2-3; clone size: NA; V gene: TRBV30; D gene: TRBD2; CDR3 DNA: TGTGCCTTATCCAACCTCGGACTAGCGGGAGCAACAGATACGCAGTATTTT; CDR3 protein: CALSNLGLAGATDTQYF
CDR3 length: 13; J gene: TRBJ1-1; clone size: NA; V gene: TRBV5-6; D gene: NA; CDR3 DNA: TGTGCCAGCAGCTCGGACAGTTCCACTGAAGCTTTCTTT; CDR3 protein: CASSSDSSTEAFF
CDR3 length: 13; J gene: TRBJ2-7; clone size: NA; V gene: TRBV6-5; D gene: NA; CDR3 DNA: TGTGCCAGCAGGAACAGGGTTTTCGGCGAGCAGTACTTC; CDR3 protein: CASRNRVFGEQYF
CDR3 length: 15; J gene: TRBJ2-3; clone size: NA; V gene: TRBV5-1; D gene: NA; CDR3 DNA: TGCGCCAGCAGCCCGGAGCCAGGGAACACAGATACGCAGTATTTT; CDR3 protein: CASSPEPGNTDTQYF
CDR3 length: 16; J gene: TRBJ2-3; clone size: NA; V gene: TRBV29-1; D gene: TRBD2; CDR3 DNA: TGCAGCGTTGAAGCTACTAGCGGACCTAGCACAGATACGCAGTATTTT; CDR3 protein: CSVEATSGPSTDTQYF
CDR3 length: 12; J gene: TRBJ1-2; clone size: NA; V gene: TRBV6-1; D gene: NA; CDR3 DNA: TGTGCCAGCAGTACCGGGGCCTATGGCTACACCTTC; CDR3 protein: CASSTGAYGYTF
CDR3 length: 14; J gene: TRBJ1-1; clone size: NA; V gene: TRBV28; D gene: NA; CDR3 DNA: TGTGCCAGCAGTTACCATCGGACGAACACTGAAGCTTTCTTT; CDR3 protein: CASSYHRTNTEAFF
CDR3 length: 14; J gene: TRBJ2-1; clone size: few; V gene: TRBV28; D gene: TRBD2; CDR3 DNA: TGTGCCAGCAGACCCGACGGAGCGGGGAATGAGCAGTTCTTC; CDR3 protein: CASRPDGAGNEQFF
CDR3 length: 14; J gene: TRBJ2-3; clone size: NA; V gene: TRBV18; D gene: TRBD1; CDR3 DNA: TGTGCCAGCTCAACCGGACAGGGTTGGGATACGCAGTATTTT; CDR3 protein: CASSTGQGWDTQYF
CDR3 length: 15; J gene: TRBJ2-7; clone size: NA; V gene: TRBV5-4; D gene: NA; CDR3 DNA: TGTGCCAGCAGCTTGGACCGGGACCACGCATGGCAGCAGTACTTC; CDR3 protein: CASSLDRDHAWQQYF